This T cell receptor beta chain was documented in a study of CD8 T cells in Susac syndrome. The sequenced target, TCR beta, came from blood CD8+ and CD4+ T cells. Reverse transcription of about 0.45 to 1 ug RNA used random hexamers. TCRdb reprocessed the immunoSEQ multiplex PCR reads via MiXCR and lists one record per CDR3 protein. In the table there are a few hundred thousand distinct CDR3 sequences, approximately 85% of which are singletons. V dropped 2 bases and J dropped 6; count of bases not matched to a gene: 11. Germline V gene data show CDR1 as DFQATT and CDR2 as SNEGSKA (reference sequence). The CDR3 covers 16 residues.

The chain carries TRBV20-1 and TRBJ2-1; TRBD2 aligns across 9 bases. The specimen sequenced was CD8+ T cells from PBMCs. This receptor was identified in a human donor with multiple sclerosis. The CDR3 protein is CSARSGTSLILNEQFF. In DNA form, the CDR3 reads TGCAGTGCTAGATCCGGGACTAGCCTTATTCTCAATGAGCAGTTCTTC.